Included here is one T cell receptor beta chain sequence, with context. Its antigen is unidentified. The V gene lost 0 bases and the J gene lost 5 bases, with 7 bases spanning the gap. The CDR3 consists of 13 residues. CDR1 and CDR2 from the germline V gene are MNHNY and SVGAGI (reference sequence). This specimen belongs to a study of OX40 agonist ivuxolimab in advanced cancers. Study-level information: At doses from 0.01 to 10 mg/kg, patients were given intravenous ivuxolimab every 2 weeks. Each dose-escalation patient presented with hepatocellular carcinoma, melanoma, renal cell or head and neck cancer.

Notes on the study in general: Researchers report that CD8+ T cells had, on average, more expanded clones than CD4+. Undetermined was the antigen specificity of the expanded peripheral T cells.

Data came from immunoSEQ multiplex PCR; TCRdb stores just in-frame clones and leaves some out. Among about 23,000 clones listed, 77% were seen once. This chain connects TRBV6-6 to TRBJ1-2; D is possibly TRBD1 (6 bases). Sequenced here: CD4+ or CD8+ T cells sorted from blood, sampled in a trial of the OX40 agonist ivuxolimab. This TCR was recovered from an adult with an advanced solid tumor such as melanoma, head and neck, liver or kidney cancer. The CDR3 protein is CASSYSTGYGYTF. The CDR3 region has the DNA TGTGCCAGCAGTTACTCGACAGGTTATGGCTACACCTTC.